This T cell receptor beta chain was recovered during a study of technical replicates of blood from a handful of donors. Profiled with immunoSEQ multiplex PCR; TCRdb holds only in-frame clones, not every one. The sample includes some 80,000 clones, approximately 97% of them seen just once. Germline V CDR1 and CDR2: SGHVS, FQNEAQ. V lost 2 bases and J 5 bases, leaving 9 bases between the germline ends. The CDR3 is 13 amino acids. This clone was seen only once. The V call is TRBV7-8, the J call TRBJ1-1; the D gene is possibly TRBD1 (5 bases). The clonotype was recovered from a human donor in good health. The specimen sequenced was T cells isolated from PBMCs. CDR3 sequence reads: CASSLQGKTEAFF. CDR3 coding DNA: TGTGCCAGCAGCTTACAGGGTAAGACTGAAGCTTTCTTT.